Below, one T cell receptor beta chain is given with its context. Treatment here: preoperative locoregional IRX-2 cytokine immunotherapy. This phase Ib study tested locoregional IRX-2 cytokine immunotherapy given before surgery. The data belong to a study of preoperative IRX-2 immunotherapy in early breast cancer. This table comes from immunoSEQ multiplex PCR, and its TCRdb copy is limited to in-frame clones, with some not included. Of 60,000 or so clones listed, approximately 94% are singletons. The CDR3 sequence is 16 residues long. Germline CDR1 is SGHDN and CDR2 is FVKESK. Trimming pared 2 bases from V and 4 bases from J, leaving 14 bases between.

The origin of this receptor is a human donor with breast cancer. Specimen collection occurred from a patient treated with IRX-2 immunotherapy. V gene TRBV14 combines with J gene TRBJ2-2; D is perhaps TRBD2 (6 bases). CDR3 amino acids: CASSQYTGRFTGELFF. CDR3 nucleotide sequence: TGTGCCAGCAGCCAATATACGGGGAGGTTCACCGGGGAGCTGTTTTTT.